This entry is about one TCR beta chain. Germline V gene data show CDR1 as MNHEY and CDR2 as SVGAGI. Trimming left V 2 bases short and J 6 bases short, with 11 bases between. CDR3 length: 14 amino acids. As originally analysed: The authors estimated nucleated cell counts from reference gene primer amplification. Sequencing used immunoSEQ multiplex PCR; TCRdb keeps in-frame clones, though not all of them. D and trimming come from the DNA, and the V and J calls and clone size come from that table. The sample holds fewer than 200,000 clones, almost 80% seen once. This specimen comes from a study of blood T cell repertoires in COVID-19. In the study overall: Italy, Spain and the United States were the sources of the convalescent and acute COVID-19 samples. In each case, the material was cDNA or gDNA derived from T cells, B-cell-depleted T cells, or PBMCs.

Sample: peripheral blood. The chain is built from TRBV6-5 and TRBJ1-5; weak D call: TRBD1 (6 bases). The source is an older woman with acute or convalescent COVID-19. The CDR3 DNA reads TGTGCCAGCAGTTACAAGGGGGACGGTCAGCCCCAGCATTTT. Amino acid sequence: CASSYKGDGQPQHF.